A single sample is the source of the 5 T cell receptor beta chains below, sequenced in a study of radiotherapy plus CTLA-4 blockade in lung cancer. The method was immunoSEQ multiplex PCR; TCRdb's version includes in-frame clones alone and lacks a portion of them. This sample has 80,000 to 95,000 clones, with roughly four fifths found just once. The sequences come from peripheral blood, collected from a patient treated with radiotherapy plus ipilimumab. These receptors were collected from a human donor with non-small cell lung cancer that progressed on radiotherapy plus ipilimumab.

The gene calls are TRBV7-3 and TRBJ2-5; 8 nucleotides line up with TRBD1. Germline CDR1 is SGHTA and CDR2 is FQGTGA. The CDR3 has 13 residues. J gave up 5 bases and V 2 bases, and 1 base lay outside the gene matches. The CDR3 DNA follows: TGTGCCAGCAGCTTAGACAGGGGCGAGACCCAGTACTTC. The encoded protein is CASSLDRGETQYF.

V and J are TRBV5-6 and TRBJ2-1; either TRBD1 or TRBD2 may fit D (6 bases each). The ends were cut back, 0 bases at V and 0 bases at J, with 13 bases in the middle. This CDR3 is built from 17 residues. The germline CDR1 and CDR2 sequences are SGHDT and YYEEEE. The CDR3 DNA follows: TGTGCCAGCAGCTTGGCCGCTGGGGGGCGCTCCTACAATGAGCAGTTCTTC. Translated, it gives CASSLAAGGRSYNEQFF.

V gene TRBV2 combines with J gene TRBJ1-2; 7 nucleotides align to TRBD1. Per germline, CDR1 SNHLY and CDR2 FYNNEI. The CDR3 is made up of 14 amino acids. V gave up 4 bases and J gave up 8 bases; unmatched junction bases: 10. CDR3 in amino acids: CASSGDRLRSGYTF. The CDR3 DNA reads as TGTGCCAGCAGTGGGGACAGACTTCGGAGCGGCTACACCTTC.

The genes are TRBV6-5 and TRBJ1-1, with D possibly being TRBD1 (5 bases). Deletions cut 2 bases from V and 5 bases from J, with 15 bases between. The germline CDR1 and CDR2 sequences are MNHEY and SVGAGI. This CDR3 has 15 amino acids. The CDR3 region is CASSYAAGGRTEAFF. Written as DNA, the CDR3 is TGTGCCAGCAGTTACGCCGCGGGGGGGAGAACTGAAGCTTTCTTT.

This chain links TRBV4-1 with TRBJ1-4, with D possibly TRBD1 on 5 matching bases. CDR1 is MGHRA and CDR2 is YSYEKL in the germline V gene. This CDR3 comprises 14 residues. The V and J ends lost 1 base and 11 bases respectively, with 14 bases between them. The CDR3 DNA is TGCGCCAGCAGCCAAGTCCTGCGGGAGGGGAAACTGTTTTTT. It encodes CASSQVLREGKLFF.